This entry concerns a single TCR beta chain. Antigen unknown. This specimen comes from a study of shared clonotypes between healthy human individuals. The naive CD8 subset, CD45RO-negative cells positively selected for CCR7, excluded terminally differentiated effector memory CD45RA+ cells. Study-wide findings and caveats: Against clonotypes common to all four donors, non-shared ones had lower generation probabilities. The small donor group covered limited genetic and exposure diversity. Sampling included only blood; tissue repertoires likely differ.

The table came from immunoSEQ multiplex PCR; TCRdb's copy has only in-frame clones and leaves some out. The data contain about 2.1 million clones, 93% of them singletons. CDR3 length: 16 residues. Per germline, CDR1 SGHDN and CDR2 FVKESK. Between the trimmed V and J ends, which lost 6 bases and 7 bases, there was a span of 21 bases. This chain links TRBV14 with TRBJ1-4, with D unresolved. The clonotype originates from a man younger than 35 in good health. Some clones in this sample may be carry-over from other donors' samples. The sample taken for sequencing was naive CD8+ T cells from PBMCs. The CDR3 bases are TGTGCCAGCAGGCGATCCCGGAAAACCTGCGGTGAAAAACTGTTTTTT. Translation gives CASRRSRKTCGEKLFF.